One sample yielded the 30 T cell receptor beta chains listed below, sequenced in a study of control samples from healthy donors and cancer patients. Assay: immunoSEQ multiplex PCR; the TCRdb copy retains only in-frame clones and omits some. Of about 120,000 clones listed, about 93% are singletons. Input material: blood. The origin of the receptors is a man aged 25 to 40 in good health.

This clone came up once. This sequence joins TRBV9 and TRBJ1-1; D not resolved. This CDR3 contains 13 residues. Per the germline V gene, CDR1 is SGDLS and CDR2 is YYNGEE. V lost 2 bases to trimming and J lost 4 bases, with 9 bases between them. CDR3 in amino acids: CASSVQLGTEAFF. The CDR3 nucleotides are TGTGCCAGCAGCGTGCAGCTGGGCACTGAAGCTTTCTTT.

This sequence joins TRBV9 and TRBJ1-5; D possibly corresponds to TRBD1 (5 bases). The CDR3 is 14 amino acids. The germline V gene has CDR1 SGDLS and CDR2 YYNGEE. V dropped 3 bases and J dropped 8 bases, with 15 bases sitting between them. CDR3 residues: CASSAGGVGEPQHF. DNA of the CDR3: TGTGCCAGCAGCGCTGGGGGGGTTGGGGAGCCCCAGCATTTT.

V gene TRBV18 combines with J gene TRBJ1-6; the match to TRBD1 covers 8 bases. This CDR3 region has 14 residues. Germline V gene sequence: CDR1 KGHSH, CDR2 LQKENI. The trim removed 4 bases at V and 9 bases at J, leaving 5 bases unmatched. The CDR3 loop reads CASSRQGAFSPLHF. The CDR3 DNA is TGTGCCAGCTCACGGCAGGGGGCTTTTTCACCCCTCCACTTT.

The rearrangement links TRBV5-6 to TRBJ2-7; no clear D gene. The CDR3 sequence is 11 residues long. Trimming shortened V by 2 bases and J by 4 bases, and 4 bases separated the two germline ends. Germline V gene data show CDR1 as SGHDT and CDR2 as YYEEEE. This CDR3 is CASSLNYEQYF. The CDR3 region has the DNA TGTGCCAGCAGCTTAAATTACGAGCAGTACTTC.

The chain uses TRBV7-9 and TRBJ1-5; perhaps TRBD1 as D (6 bases). Between the trimmed V and J ends, which lost 1 base and 2 bases, there was a span of 15 bases. Germline CDR1 is SEHNR and CDR2 is FQNEAQ (reference sequence). This CDR3 comprises 17 residues. CDR3 protein: CASSLDFGGFGNQPQHF. The CDR3 bases are TGTGCCAGCAGCTTAGATTTTGGGGGCTTTGGCAATCAGCCCCAGCATTTT.

The chain carries TRBV28 and TRBJ1-1; D is unclear. Trimming cost V 2 bases and J 1 base, with 11 bases left between them. Germline CDR1 reads MDHEN; CDR2 reads SYDVKM. This CDR3 has 15 amino acids. In DNA form, the CDR3 reads TGTGCCAGCAGTTTACCTCCGGCAGGGAACACTGAAGCTTTCTTT. Translated: CASSLPPAGNTEAFF.

As concerns this clone: Other DNA sequences in this specimen translate into the identical CDR3. The V call is TRBV27, the J call TRBJ1-1; D remains unclear. Looked up from germline, CDR1 is MNHEY and CDR2 is SMNVEV (reference sequence). V lost 2 bases and J 5 bases, leaving 9 bases between the germline ends. The CDR3 is made up of 13 amino acids. The CDR3 region has the DNA TGTGCCAGCAGTTTAGGACCCAATACTGAAGCTTTCTTT. Its protein is CASSLGPNTEAFF.

This clone was found once. The chain has TRBV6-5 and TRBJ1-6; D unclear. The CDR3 length is 14 residues. The V and J ends lost 7 bases and 2 bases respectively, with 9 bases between them. Germline loops: CDR1 MNHEY, CDR2 SVGAGI. The CDR3 loop reads CASKLSPYNSPLHF. The CDR3 DNA reads as TGTGCCAGCAAACTCAGCCCCTATAATTCACCCCTCCACTTT.

This rearrangement joins TRBV5-1 to TRBJ1-1, with unresolved D. V shed 4 bases and J shed 10 bases, with 11 bases lying between them. The CDR3 has 11 amino acids. Germline-derived CDR1 and CDR2 are SGHRS and YFSETQ. The CDR3 DNA reads TGCGCCAGCAGCCCGGGGAGAGGAGCTTTCTTT. This codes for CASSPGRGAFF.

V and J are TRBV29-1 and TRBJ2-3; a possible D gene is TRBD2 (6 bases). Trimming removed 6 bases at V and 4 bases at J, with 17 bases between. Looked up from germline, CDR1 is SQVTM and CDR2 is ANQGSEA. This CDR3 comprises 14 residues. The CDR3 nucleotides read TGCAGCGTCCGGACCGTCCCTAGCGCAGATACGCAGTATTTT. Protein sequence: CSVRTVPSADTQYF.

The rearrangement uses TRBV5-6 and TRBJ1-2, with TRBD1 matching 8 bases. Germline CDR1 and CDR2: SGHDT and YYEEEE. The V gene end was trimmed by 2 bases and the J gene end by 4 bases; junction bases not matched to a gene: 7. The CDR3 totals 15 residues. The CDR3 region has the DNA TGTGCCAGCAGCTTCCTGGGACAGGACGTCTATGGCTACACCTTC. Protein: CASSFLGQDVYGYTF.

The chain combines TRBV30 with TRBJ1-2; D remains ambiguous. Germline CDR1 and CDR2: GTSNPN and SVGIG (reference sequence). V was clipped by 6 bases and J by 2 bases, with 13 bases between them. The CDR3 has 13 amino acids. The CDR3 DNA follows: TGTGCCTGCATACAAAAGGCCAACTATGGCTACACCTTC. It codes for CACIQKANYGYTF.

A single count supports this clone. The V call is TRBV5-1, the J call TRBJ2-1; 8 positions agree with TRBD1. Germline-derived CDR1 and CDR2 are SGHRS and YFSETQ. J lost 5 bases, V lost 4 bases, and 2 bases had no gene match. The CDR3 sequence is 13 residues long. DNA of the CDR3: TGCGCCAGCAGCATGACAGGGGACAATGAGCAGTTCTTC. This translates into CASSMTGDNEQFF.

This rearrangement joins TRBV2 to TRBJ2-2, with TRBD1 identical over 7 bases. J was trimmed by 3 bases and V by 6 bases; bases with no gene match: 4. The CDR3 spans 14 residues. Germline CDR1 is SNHLY and CDR2 is FYNNEI. The CDR3 region has the DNA TGTGCCAGCAGGAGGCAGGGGGACACCGGGGAGCTGTTTTTT. Encoded protein: CASRRQGDTGELFF. The variable domain in full, with the rest retrieved from reference TRBV2 and TRBJ2-2, is EPEVTQTPSHQVTQMGQEVILRCVPISNHLYFYWYRQILGQKVEFLVSFYNNEISEKSEIFDDQFSVERPDGSNFTLKIRSTKLEDSAMYFCASRRQGDTGELFFGEGSRLTVL.

This sequence joins TRBV29-1 and TRBJ1-4, with D uncertain. Germline assignment: CDR1 SQVTM and CDR2 ANQGSEA. Trimming removed 6 bases at V and 8 bases at J, with 16 bases between. The CDR3 has 13 amino acids. CDR3: CSVMRAFGEKLFF. The CDR3 coding sequence is TGCAGCGTCATGAGGGCGTTTGGCGAAAAACTGTTTTTT. The whole variable domain, filled in from reference TRBV29-1 and TRBJ1-4, reads SAVISQKPSRDICQRGTSLTIQCQVDSQVTMMFWYRQQPGQSLTLIATANQGSEATYESGFVIDKFPISRPNLTFSTLTVSNMSPEDSSIYLCSVMRAFGEKLFFGSGTQLSVL.

The J gene is TRBJ1-2, the V gene TRBV2, with D maybe TRBD1 (6 bases). Germline lookup yields CDR1 SNHLY and CDR2 FYNNEI. V lost 8 bases and J lost 4, with 14 bases in between. This CDR3 is built from 13 residues. In DNA, the CDR3 is TGTGCCAGCTCCGGACAGCCTTCCTATGGCTACACCTTC. It translates to CASSGQPSYGYTF.

The chain links TRBV5-6 to TRBJ1-2; no definite D call. The ends were cut back, 4 bases at V and 4 bases at J, with 14 bases in the middle. The CDR3 length is 14 residues. CDR1 is SGHDT, CDR2 YYEEEE, per germline. The chain's CDR3 is CASSPGGSLYGYTF. CDR3 sequence (DNA): TGTGCCAGCAGCCCGGGTGGGAGCCTCTATGGCTACACCTTC. The complete variable domain, with remaining parts taken from reference TRBV5-6 and TRBJ1-2, reads DAGVTQSPTHLIKTRGQQVTLRCSPKSGHDTVSWYQQALGQGPQFIFQYYEEEERQRGNFPDRFSGHQFPNYSSELNVNALLLGDSALYLCASSPGGSLYGYTFGSGTRLTVV.

This chain links TRBV14 with TRBJ1-4; D gene uncertain. Trimming stripped 3 bases from V and 8 bases from J, with 10 bases between. CDR1 and CDR2 from the germline V gene are SGHDN and FVKESK. The CDR3 sequence is 13 residues long. CDR3 sequence (DNA): TGTGCCAGCAGCCACCTTGAGGCCGAAAAACTGTTTTTT. This translates into CASSHLEAEKLFF.

The chain is built from TRBV11-2 and TRBJ1-2; perhaps TRBD1 as D (6 bases). V shed 0 bases and J shed 4 bases, with 9 bases lying between them. Germline CDR1 is SGHAT and CDR2 is FQNNGV. The CDR3 is made up of 14 amino acids. CDR3 residues: CASSLEGASYGYTF. The CDR3 DNA is TGTGCCAGCAGCTTAGAGGGGGCGAGCTATGGCTACACCTTC. The whole variable domain, remainder taken from reference TRBV11-2 and TRBJ1-2, is EAGVAQSPRYKIIEKRQSVAFWCNPISGHATLYWYQQILGQGPKLLIQFQNNGVVDDSQLPKDRFSAERLKGVDSTLKIQPAKLEDSAVYLCASSLEGASYGYTFGSGTRLTVV.

DNA of the CDR3: TGCGCCAGCCGTCTGGTGACTAGCTCCTACAATGAGCAGTTCTTC. It encodes CASRLVTSSYNEQFF. The genes are TRBV5-1 and TRBJ2-1; tentative D call: TRBD2 (6 bases). Germline CDR1 and CDR2: SGHRS and YFSETQ. Trimming removed 7 bases at V and 0 bases at J, with 14 bases between. This CDR3 contains 15 residues.

The V gene is TRBV28, the J gene TRBJ1-6; 8 positions match TRBD1. Trimming took 5 bases from V and 11 from J; bases not matched to a gene: 14. This CDR3 is built from 16 residues. From germline, CDR1 is MDHEN and CDR2 SYDVKM. CDR3 sequence reads: CASSPPTGAGLAPLHF. CDR3 nucleotides: TGTGCCAGCAGTCCCCCGACAGGGGCCGGCCTAGCACCCCTCCACTTT.

This chain uses TRBV18 with TRBJ1-2; 7 bases line up with TRBD1. The trim removed 5 bases at V and 6 bases at J, leaving 0 bases unmatched. Germline V gene sequence: CDR1 KGHSH, CDR2 LQKENI. The CDR3 is 11 amino acids. CDR3 residues: CASSDRDGYTF. CDR3 in DNA: TGTGCCAGCTCAGACAGGGATGGCTACACCTTC. The entire variable domain, with the rest obtained from reference TRBV18 and TRBJ1-2, is as follows: NAGVMQNPRHLVRRRGQEARLRCSPMKGHSHVYWYRQLPEEGLKFMVYLQKENIIDESGMPKERFSAEFPKEGPSILRIQQVVRGDSAAYFCASSDRDGYTFGSGTRLTVV.

The genes are TRBV6-6 and TRBJ1-5; TRBD1 aligns across 7 bases. Unmatched junction bases numbered 1, after V lost 2 bases and J lost 0 bases. Germline V CDR1 and CDR2: MNHNY, SVGAGI (reference sequence). The CDR3 is 15 amino acids. For the CDR3, the DNA is TGTGCCAGCAGTTACCGGGACAGTAGCAATCAGCCCCAGCATTTT. Its translation: CASSYRDSSNQPQHF.

The J gene is TRBJ1-5, the V gene TRBV19; D gene unclear. The CDR3 has 13 residues. Germline V gene lookup returns CDR1 LNHDA and CDR2 SQIVND (reference sequence). V was clipped by 7 bases and J by 4 bases, with 11 bases between them. The CDR3 here is CASTYTGNQPQHF. The CDR3 DNA follows: TGTGCCAGTACCTACACCGGAAATCAGCCCCAGCATTTT.

The CDR3 DNA sequence: TGTGCCAGCAGTATAACTGGGGCGAGCACAGATACGCAGTATTTT. Its protein is CASSITGASTDTQYF. The chain couples TRBV2 to TRBJ2-3; maybe TRBD1 (5 bases). The CDR3 covers 15 residues. Germline values: CDR1 SNHLY, CDR2 FYNNEI. Trimming removed 5 bases from V and 0 bases from J, with 12 bases in between.

This sequence joins TRBV19 and TRBJ1-6; 9 positions agree with TRBD1. V lost 4 bases to trimming and J lost 8 bases; unmatched junction nucleotides: 9. The CDR3 extends over 16 amino acids. Germline V gene sequence: CDR1 LNHDA, CDR2 SQIVND (reference sequence). CDR3 protein: CASSNRPGQGHSPLHF. DNA for the CDR3: TGTGCCAGTAGTAATCGTCCGGGACAGGGTCATTCACCCCTCCACTTT.

The gene calls are TRBV19 and TRBJ1-3; D not resolved. Trimming left V 5 bases short and J 0 bases short, with 8 bases between. The length of the CDR3 is 14 residues. Germline V gene data show CDR1 as LNHDA and CDR2 as SQIVND (reference sequence). The CDR3 DNA reads as TGTGCCAGTAGTGTATACTTCTCTGGAAACACCATATATTTT. Amino acid sequence: CASSVYFSGNTIYF. The entire variable domain, with the rest obtained from reference TRBV19 and TRBJ1-3, is as follows: DGGITQSPKYLFRKEGQNVTLSCEQNLNHDAMYWYRQDPGQGLRLIYYSQIVNDFQKGDIAEGYSVSREKKESFPLTVTSAQKNPTAFYLCASSVYFSGNTIYFGEGSWLTVV.

The chain employs TRBV18 and TRBJ1-2; 9 bases match TRBD1. The CDR3 spans 14 residues. CDR1 is KGHSH, CDR2 LQKENI, per germline. V lost 4 bases and J lost 5; bases outside the gene matches: 5. The CDR3: CASSRTGEKYGYTF. In DNA form, the CDR3 reads TGTGCCAGCTCACGGACAGGGGAAAAGTATGGCTACACCTTC.

V gene TRBV7-8 combines with J gene TRBJ2-2, with D perhaps TRBD2 (6 bases). Germline CDR1 is SGHVS and CDR2 is FQNEAQ. The length of the CDR3 is 13 residues. V lost 3 bases to trimming and J lost 5 bases, with 7 bases between them. CDR3 sequence (DNA): TGTGCCAGCAGCTTCGCGGGGACCGGGGAGCTGTTTTTT. It is translated as CASSFAGTGELFF.

This chain joins TRBV5-1 and TRBJ1-2; D uncertain. Per germline, CDR1 SGHRS and CDR2 YFSETQ. The CDR3 contains 13 residues. V was clipped by 0 bases and J by 2 bases, with 5 bases between them. In DNA, the CDR3 is TGCGCCAGCAGCTTGGGGCAGAACTATGGCTACACCTTC. Its protein is CASSLGQNYGYTF.